Given below is one TCR beta chain in context. The sample comes from a study of shared clonotypes between healthy human individuals. Study-level background: The donor group consisted of two women and three men, aged 18 to 49.

V was trimmed by 6 bases and J by 11 bases, leaving 22 bases between them. The CDR3 runs to 14 residues. Looked up from germline, CDR1 is SNHLY and CDR2 is FYNNEI. Each subset's genomic DNA was shared equally among a number of immunoSEQ plates. Sequencing was performed with immunoSEQ multiplex PCR; in TCRdb, only in-frame clones are kept and a portion is missing. The sample gives about 1,800,000 clones, about 95% of which show up once; 1% to 1.5% is in the top ten. Terminally differentiated effector memory CD45RA+ cells were excluded from the naive CD8 cells, which were CD45RO-negative and positively selected for CCR7.

This sequence originates from a man between 18 and 29 years old in good health. What was sequenced was naive CD8+ T cells sorted from blood. V usage is TRBV2 and J usage is TRBJ1-1; D is unclear. This CDR3 is CASRYPLGPAFAFF. In DNA form, the CDR3 reads TGTGCCAGCAGATATCCTCTCGGGCCGGCTTTTGCTTTCTTT. Combining the CDR3 with reference TRBV2 and TRBJ1-1 gives the whole variable domain EPEVTQTPSHQVTQMGQEVILRCVPISNHLYFYWYRQILGQKVEFLVSFYNNEISEKSEIFDDQFSVERPDGSNFTLKIRSTKLEDSAMYFCASRYPLGPAFAFFGQGTRLTVV.